The 20 T cell receptor beta chains presented below share a single source sample, sequenced in a study of beta chain features in type 1 diabetes. As every portion of the isolated RNA was reverse transcribed, the sequencing read expressed TCRB transcripts. TCRdb keeps only in-frame clones here, not all; method: immunoSEQ multiplex PCR. This sample carries 850,000 to 900,000 clones, roughly 15% of them seen once, and the ten largest clones take 0.02% to 0.025%. The sequencing input was naive CD4+ T cells from blood. The receptors come from a woman aged 18-29 years in good health.

The V gene is TRBV5-1, the J gene TRBJ2-4; tentatively, D is TRBD1 or TRBD2 (5 bases each). CDR3 length equals 15 residues. V dropped 4 bases and J dropped 7 bases, with 18 bases sitting between them. Per the germline V gene, CDR1 is SGHRS and CDR2 is YFSETQ. The chain's CDR3 is CASSVKPGAGNIQYF. In nucleotides, the CDR3 is TGCGCCAGCAGCGTCAAGCCCGGGGCAGGCAACATTCAGTACTTC.

This clone was counted between two and nine times. V usage is TRBV9 and J usage is TRBJ2-5; 9 bases are a match to TRBD2. V lost 2 bases and J lost 7; bases outside the gene matches: 6. The CDR3 is 14 amino acids. Germline values: CDR1 SGDLS, CDR2 YYNGEE. CDR3 protein: CASSVGLAGGTQYF. The CDR3 DNA is TGTGCCAGCAGCGTGGGACTAGCCGGCGGGACCCAGTACTTC.

The genes are TRBV7-8 and TRBJ2-7; perhaps TRBD2 as D (5 bases). The CDR3 has 12 amino acids. Looked up from germline, CDR1 is SGHVS and CDR2 is FQNEAQ. V was shortened by 8 bases and J by 3 bases, with 11 bases between the two germline ends. CDR3 coding DNA: TGTGCCAGCTCGGAGCGGTTCTACGAGCAGTACTTC. This codes for CASSERFYEQYF.

CDR3 nucleotides: TGTGCCAGCAGCTCCGGGGCGGGAGGTTGGAATGAGCAGTTCTTC. This encodes CASSSGAGGWNEQFF. This chain uses TRBV9 with TRBJ2-1; 8 bases map to TRBD2. The CDR3 has 15 residues. Per the germline V gene, CDR1 is SGDLS and CDR2 is YYNGEE. V lost 4 bases, J lost 7 bases, and 10 bases stayed unmatched.

A few counts support this clone. The gene calls are TRBV9 and TRBJ2-1; 9 bases agree with TRBD2. This CDR3 is built from 14 residues. J gave up 8 bases and V 1 base, and 4 bases lay outside the gene matches. Per the germline V gene, CDR1 is SGDLS and CDR2 is YYNGEE. DNA for the CDR3: TGTGCCAGCAGCGTACTAGCGGGAAGAGATGAGCAGTTCTTC. It codes for CASSVLAGRDEQFF.

This clone has just a few counts. CDR3 amino acids: CASSWKEGAGYTF. The CDR3 nucleotides are TGTGCCAGCAGTTGGAAGGAAGGGGCGGGCTACACCTTC. The rearrangement uses TRBV6-6 and TRBJ1-2; possibly TRBD1 for D (5 bases). Trimming left V 4 bases short and J 8 bases short, with 14 bases between. This CDR3 is 13 amino acids long. From germline, CDR1 is MNHNY and CDR2 SVGAGI (reference sequence).

This clone was found a few times. Other DNA sequences from this sample encode an identical CDR3 as well. The rearrangement joins TRBV7-9 to TRBJ2-5; D is ambiguous. Trimming removed 4 bases from V and 5 bases from J, with 5 bases in between. The CDR3 is 11 amino acids. Looked up from germline, CDR1 is SEHNR and CDR2 is FQNEAQ (reference sequence). The chain's CDR3 is CASSSGETQYF. The CDR3 DNA follows: TGTGCCAGCAGCTCGGGTGAGACCCAGTACTTC. Complete variable domain (other parts from reference TRBV7-9 and TRBJ2-5): DTGVSQNPRHKITKRGQNVTFRCDPISEHNRLYWYRQTLGQGPEFLTYFQNEAQLEKSRLLSDRFSAERPKGSFSTLEIQRTEQGDSAMYLCASSSGETQYFGPGTRLLVL.

The chain uses TRBV19 and TRBJ1-5; no definite D call. Per germline, CDR1 LNHDA and CDR2 SQIVND (reference sequence). Trimming cost V 9 bases and J 3 bases, with 18 bases left between them. The length of the CDR3 is 15 residues. CDR3: CASKMGGRHNQPQHF. The CDR3 nucleotides read TGTGCCAGCAAAATGGGAGGGAGGCACAATCAGCCCCAGCATTTT.

This clone turned up a few times. This chain connects TRBV19 to TRBJ2-1; D perhaps matches TRBD2 (5 bases). The germline gives CDR1 LNHDA, CDR2 SQIVND (reference sequence). Trimming stripped 3 bases from V and 9 bases from J, with 9 bases between. The length of the CDR3 is 12 residues. The chain's CDR3 is CASSIRLREQFF. CDR3 DNA: TGTGCCAGTAGTATCCGACTACGTGAGCAGTTCTTC.

This chain links TRBV5-4 with TRBJ2-1; no clear D gene. V lost 2 bases and J lost 3, with 9 bases in between. Germline V CDR1 and CDR2: SGHNT, YYREEE (reference sequence). CDR3 size: 14 residues. CDR3 sequence: CASSLVSNYNEQFF. The CDR3 DNA reads TGTGCCAGCAGCTTAGTGTCTAACTACAATGAGCAGTTCTTC.

In its sample, this clone was seen a few times. The V gene is TRBV5-1, the J gene TRBJ2-5, with 8 bases matching TRBD1. The CDR3 has 16 amino acids. The V and J ends lost 0 bases and 4 bases, in that order; junction bases with no gene match: 8. CDR1 SGHRS and CDR2 YFSETQ come from the germline V gene. The CDR3, as DNA: TGCGCCAGCAGCTTGGACCCAGGGGGCGCTTCAGAGACCCAGTACTTC. Translating it yields CASSLDPGGASETQYF.

This clone occurred a few times. The gene calls are TRBV7-2 and TRBJ2-3, with 12 bases fitting TRBD2. The CDR3 runs 15 residues. CDR1 is SGHTA and CDR2 is FQGNSA in the germline V gene. With 5 bases clipped from V and 6 bases from J, the junction kept 6 bases outside the gene matches. CDR3 protein: CASSQTSGSWDTQYF. The CDR3 nucleotides are TGTGCCAGCAGCCAGACTAGCGGGAGTTGGGATACGCAGTATTTT.

The chain links TRBV5-8 to TRBJ1-2, with D tentatively TRBD1 (5 bases). V dropped 2 bases and J dropped 5 bases, with 16 bases sitting between them. The CDR3 contains 15 residues. In germline, CDR1 is SGHTS, CDR2 YDEGEE. CDR3: CASSFLVIGGYGYTF. The CDR3, as DNA: TGTGCCAGCAGCTTTTTAGTCATTGGGGGGTATGGCTACACCTTC.

This chain connects TRBV10-3 to TRBJ2-1; 12 bases are a match to TRBD1. The CDR3 covers 13 residues. CDR1 is ENHRY and CDR2 is SYGVKD in the germline V gene. V dropped 6 bases and J dropped 8; count of bases not matched to a gene: 2. CDR3 residues: CAISGTGGDEQFF. The CDR3 nucleotides read TGTGCCATCAGCGGGACAGGGGGCGATGAGCAGTTCTTC.

This clone was seen more than once but under ten times. This chain joins TRBV18 and TRBJ2-6, with no clear D. Germline-derived CDR1 and CDR2 are KGHSH and LQKENI. Deletions cut 1 base from V and 0 bases from J, with 19 bases between. The length of the CDR3 is 20 residues. DNA for the CDR3: TGTGCCAGCTCACCACGCACGACGGTTAACGCGTACTCTGGGGCCAACGTCCTGACTTTC. Translation: CASSPRTTVNAYSGANVLTF.

This clone was detected only a few times. The J gene is TRBJ1-5, the V gene TRBV28; 7 bases are a match to TRBD1. J was trimmed by 5 bases and V by 6 bases; bases with no gene match: 7. The CDR3 loop spans 14 amino acids. Per germline, CDR1 MDHEN and CDR2 SYDVKM. As DNA, the CDR3 is TGTGCCAGCAGCCTAGACAGGGACCATCAGCCCCAGCATTTT. Protein sequence: CASSLDRDHQPQHF.

This clone was seen only a few times. The chain employs TRBV7-2 and TRBJ2-1; maybe TRBD2 (6 bases). With 1 base removed from V and 5 bases from J, the gap between germline ends came to 12 bases. This CDR3 spans 15 amino acids. Per the germline V gene, CDR1 is SGHTA and CDR2 is FQGNSA. CDR3 in DNA: TGTGCCAGCAGCTTAGGTCTACGGAGGGACAATGAGCAGTTCTTC. This encodes CASSLGLRRDNEQFF.

The chain couples TRBV6-6 to TRBJ2-7; D not resolved. CDR1 and CDR2 from the germline V gene are MNHNY and SVGAGI (reference sequence). This CDR3 spans 15 amino acids. Trimming took off 3 bases at V and 0 bases at J, with 12 bases between the two ends. In DNA, the CDR3 is TGTGCCAGCAGTTATACGATTGGAGCCTCCTACGAGCAGTACTTC. This gives the protein CASSYTIGASYEQYF.

The rearrangement joins TRBV7-2 to TRBJ2-2, with no clear D. With 6 bases removed from V and 1 base from J, the gap between germline ends came to 6 bases. CDR1 is SGHTA, CDR2 FQGNSA, per germline. The CDR3 consists of 13 residues. CDR3 in amino acids: CASRWGNTGELFF. The CDR3 DNA follows: TGTGCCAGCAGGTGGGGGAACACCGGGGAGCTGTTTTTT.

This clone has a handful of counts. The chain joins TRBV7-2 to TRBJ2-1, with 8 bases matching TRBD2. This CDR3 region has 15 residues. Trimming removed 5 bases from V and 8 bases from J; junction bases left unmatched: 11. Germline lookup yields CDR1 SGHTA and CDR2 FQGNSA. CDR3 protein: CASSPHSGIVHEQFF. CDR3 DNA sequence: TGTGCCAGCAGCCCGCATAGCGGGATTGTCCATGAGCAGTTCTTC.